This entry lists 20 T cell receptor beta chains sequenced from one sample in a study of identical twins. MiXCR, applied by TCRdb to the 5' RACE reads, yields one record per CDR3 protein. The data contain 540,000 or so distinct CDR3 sequences, 20% to 25% of them singletons. These data are also associated with another study on yellow fever vaccine responses in identical twins.

Sequenced: CD4+ T cells sorted from blood. The receptor source for this set is a woman younger than 30 in good health.

As DNA, the CDR3 is TGCGCCAGCAGCTTGATCGGGGGCGCGAACTATGGCTACACCTTC. It codes for CASSLIGGANYGYTF. This chain uses TRBV5-1 with TRBJ1-2; the D gene is possibly TRBD1 (6 bases). Germline CDR1 SGHRS, CDR2 YFSETQ. CDR3 length: 15 residues. V was clipped by 1 base and J by 2 bases, with 12 bases between them.

This chain uses TRBV11-2 with TRBJ2-5, with D possibly matching TRBD2 (6 bases). Germline CDR1 reads SGHAT; CDR2 reads FQNNGV. Trimming cost V 0 bases and J 5 bases, with 7 bases left between them. This CDR3 spans 13 amino acids. The CDR3 reads CASSLDLAETQYF. CDR3 bases: TGTGCCAGCAGCTTAGATCTAGCGGAGACCCAGTACTTC.

V gene TRBV2 combines with J gene TRBJ2-5, with no clear D. Germline V CDR1 and CDR2: SNHLY, FYNNEI. V was pared by 3 bases and J by 3 bases, with 11 bases between. The CDR3 is made up of 14 amino acids. The DNA of the CDR3 is TGTGCCAGCAGTGAGTCCGCCTTCGAAGAGACCCAGTACTTC. This translates into CASSESAFEETQYF.

This clonotype was picked up a small number of times. The chain has TRBV7-8 and TRBJ2-7; 7 bases align to TRBD2. The length of the CDR3 is 17 residues. The germline V gene has CDR1 SGHVS and CDR2 FQNEAQ. V gave up 5 bases and J gave up 2 bases; unmatched junction bases: 15. The CDR3 region is CASSKAWDGGSPYEQYF. In nucleotides, the CDR3 is TGTGCCAGCAGCAAAGCCTGGGATGGCGGGAGCCCCTACGAGCAGTACTTC.

The chain is built from TRBV20-1 and TRBJ1-3; D unclear. V lost 5 bases and J lost 1, with 12 bases in between. This CDR3 is 14 amino acids long. Germline CDR1 reads DFQATT; CDR2 reads SNEGSKA (reference sequence). The CDR3 protein is CSAPHPGSGNTIYF. CDR3 nucleotides: TGCAGTGCTCCCCATCCGGGTTCTGGAAACACCATATATTTT.

This clonotype was seen more than once but under ten times. The chain employs TRBV24-1 and TRBJ2-7, with 11 bases that match TRBD2. The CDR3 contains 13 residues. Germline values: CDR1 KGHDR, CDR2 SFDVKD. V trimming: 7 bases; J trimming: 6 bases; junction bases outside the gene matches: 4. CDR3 in DNA: TGTGCCACCAGCCGACTAGCGGGAAGCGAGCAGTACTTC. Protein: CATSRLAGSEQYF.

The genes are TRBV7-9 and TRBJ1-2, with a weak D call TRBD1 (6 bases). This CDR3 is built from 16 residues. The germline CDR1 and CDR2 sequences are SEHNR and FQNEAQ (reference sequence). The ends were cut back, 3 bases at V and 1 base at J, with 15 bases in the middle. For the CDR3, the DNA is TGTGCCAGCAGCTTTGGTTTGACAGGAGATAACTATGGCTACACCTTC. Amino acid sequence: CASSFGLTGDNYGYTF. Based on the CDR3 plus reference TRBV7-9 and TRBJ1-2, the full variable domain is DTGVSQNPRHKITKRGQNVTFRCDPISEHNRLYWYRQTLGQGPEFLTYFQNEAQLEKSRLLSDRFSAERPKGSFSTLEIQRTEQGDSAMYLCASSFGLTGDNYGYTFGSGTRLTVV.

V gene TRBV4-1 combines with J gene TRBJ1-4; weak D call: TRBD1 (5 bases). The germline V gene has CDR1 MGHRA and CDR2 YSYEKL. Trimming removed 1 base from V and 2 bases from J, with 17 bases in between. The CDR3 is made up of 18 amino acids. The CDR3 sequence: CASSQVELGVLTNEKLFF. The CDR3 DNA reads as TGCGCCAGCAGCCAAGTCGAATTAGGGGTTTTGACTAATGAAAAACTGTTTTTT.

This clonotype appeared a few times. The chain is built from TRBV14 and TRBJ2-1, with D possibly called TRBD1 or TRBD2 (5 bases each). Trimming took 4 bases from V and 0 from J, leaving 13 bases between them. The length of the CDR3 is 16 residues. Germline-derived CDR1 and CDR2 are SGHDN and FVKESK. CDR3 DNA: TGTGCCAGCAGCCCAAGGGGCGGGTACTCCTACAATGAGCAGTTCTTC. Its protein product is CASSPRGGYSYNEQFF.

This clonotype showed up just a few times. The rearrangement uses TRBV24-1 and TRBJ2-1; 7 bases line up with TRBD1. The CDR3 spans 14 residues. V shed 0 bases and J 10 bases; nucleotides not matched to a gene: 5. Germline CDR1 KGHDR, CDR2 SFDVKD. In nucleotides, the CDR3 is TGTGCCACCAGTGATTTGCTCAAGGGGGCCGAGCAGTTCTTC. Encoded protein: CATSDLLKGAEQFF.

The gene calls are TRBV29-1 and TRBJ2-5; 8 nucleotides align to TRBD2. V was pared by 6 bases and J by 4 bases, with 7 bases of the junction left unmatched. This CDR3 spans 13 amino acids. CDR1 and CDR2 from the germline V gene are SQVTM and ANQGSEA. CDR3 region: CSVGTSARETQYF. The CDR3 coding sequence is TGCAGCGTCGGGACTAGTGCGAGAGAGACCCAGTACTTC.

The gene calls are TRBV10-3 and TRBJ1-2, with unresolved D. Germline V gene data show CDR1 as ENHRY and CDR2 as SYGVKD. The CDR3 runs to 14 residues. Trimming removed 3 bases from V and 0 bases from J, with 8 bases in between. The CDR3 coding sequence is TGTGCCATCAGTGATGGACGGGCTAACTATGGCTACACCTTC. As protein: CAISDGRANYGYTF.

V gene TRBV27 combines with J gene TRBJ2-6, with 12 bases that match TRBD1. Germline-derived CDR1 and CDR2 are MNHEY and SMNVEV (reference sequence). V lost 5 bases and J lost 4; bases outside the gene matches: 9. This CDR3 spans 18 amino acids. The CDR3 loop reads CASSLMGTGGVGANVLTF. The CDR3 DNA reads as TGTGCCAGCAGTCTAATGGGGACAGGGGGCGTCGGGGCCAACGTCCTGACTTTC. Full variable domain (missing parts from reference TRBV27 and TRBJ2-6): EAQVTQNPRYLITVTGKKLTVTCSQNMNHEYMSWYRQDPGLGLRQIYYSMNVEVTDKGDVPEGYKVSRKEKRNFPLILESPSPNQTSLYFCASSLMGTGGVGANVLTFGAGSRLTVL.

This clonotype has only a few counts. The chain has TRBV12-3 or TRBV12-4 and TRBJ1-5; D gene uncertain. V gave up 5 bases and J gave up 4 bases, with 21 bases separating them. The CDR3 contains 17 residues. The CDR3, as DNA: TGTGCCAGCAGTCGCTGGACTAGCGGGATGGGGAATCAGCCCCAGCATTTT. Translating it yields CASSRWTSGMGNQPQHF.

The chain employs TRBV20-1 and TRBJ2-7; tentatively, D is TRBD1 or TRBD2 (5 bases each). The V gene's germline CDR1 is DFQATT and CDR2 SNEGSKA (reference sequence). CDR3 size: 14 residues. Trimming took off 4 bases at V and 4 bases at J, with 17 bases between the two ends. CDR3 in DNA: TGCAGTGCTATACGACACGGGGCCCTATACGAGCAGTACGTC. Protein sequence: CSAIRHGALYEQYV.

This clonotype showed up just a few times. This chain links TRBV12-5 with TRBJ1-4; D uncertain. The CDR3 spans 13 residues. Germline V gives CDR1 LGHNT, CDR2 FRNRAP. V was trimmed by 5 bases and J by 3 bases, leaving 7 bases between them. The CDR3 sequence is CASGRGANEKLFF. CDR3 bases: TGTGCTAGTGGTCGGGGAGCTAATGAAAAACTGTTTTTT.

This clonotype was seen more than once but under ten times. The V and J genes are TRBV7-9 and TRBJ2-3, with 7 bases aligning to TRBD2. CDR1 SEHNR and CDR2 FQNEAQ come from the germline V gene (reference sequence). The V segment lost 0 bases and the J segment 2 bases; nucleotides outside the gene matches: 2. The CDR3 loop spans 15 amino acids. The CDR3 is CASSLASGDTDTQYF. The CDR3 coding sequence is TGTGCCAGCAGCTTAGCCAGCGGGGACACAGATACGCAGTATTTT.

The chain employs TRBV10-3 and TRBJ2-2, with D possibly being TRBD1 (6 bases). Trimming stripped 0 bases from V and 4 bases from J, with 12 bases between. Germline V gives CDR1 ENHRY, CDR2 SYGVKD. The CDR3 spans 16 residues. The CDR3 DNA is TGTGCCATCAGTGAGTCGTTTGGGGGCCCCACCGGGGAGCTGTTTTTT. Protein sequence: CAISESFGGPTGELFF.

This clonotype was observed a single time. J is TRBJ1-6 and V is TRBV6-1, with D tentatively TRBD1 (6 bases). The CDR3 has 15 amino acids. In germline, CDR1 is MNHNS, CDR2 SASEGT. V lost 6 bases, J lost 9 bases, and 18 bases lay in between. CDR3 residues: CASRLEGGNFSPLHF. In DNA form, the CDR3 reads TGTGCCAGCAGACTTGAAGGGGGGAACTTTTCACCCCTCCACTTT.

Only a few counts were recorded for this clonotype. The rearrangement joins TRBV6-9 to TRBJ1-5, with unresolved D. In germline, CDR1 is MNHGY, CDR2 SVAAGI. The CDR3 totals 15 residues. With 2 bases removed from V and 2 bases from J, the gap between germline ends came to 10 bases. The CDR3 bases are TGTGCCAGCAGTTATGCTGTCCAGCGCAATCAGCCCCAGCATTTT. This sequence encodes CASSYAVQRNQPQHF.